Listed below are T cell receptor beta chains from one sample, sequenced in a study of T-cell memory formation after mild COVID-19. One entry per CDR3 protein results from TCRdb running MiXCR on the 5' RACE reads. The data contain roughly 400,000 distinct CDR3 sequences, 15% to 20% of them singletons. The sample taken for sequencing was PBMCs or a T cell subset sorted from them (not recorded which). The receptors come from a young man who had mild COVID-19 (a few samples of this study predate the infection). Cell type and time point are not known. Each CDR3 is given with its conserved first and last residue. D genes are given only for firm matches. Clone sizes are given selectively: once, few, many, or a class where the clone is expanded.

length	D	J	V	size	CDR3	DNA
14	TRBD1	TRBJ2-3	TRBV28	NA	CASTRTGGFDTQYF	TGTGCCAGCACCCGGACAGGGGGCTTCGATACGCAGTATTTT
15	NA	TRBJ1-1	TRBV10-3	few	CAISEGLPRSTEAFF	TGTGCCATCAGTGAGGGCCTCCCTAGGAGCACTGAAGCTTTCTTT
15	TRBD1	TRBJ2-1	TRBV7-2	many	CASSLGQGAYNEQFF	TGTGCCAGCAGCTTAGGACAGGGAGCCTACAATGAGCAGTTCTTC
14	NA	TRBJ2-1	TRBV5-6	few	CASSRAGQYNEQFF	TGTGCCAGCAGCCGGGCTGGACAGTACAATGAGCAGTTCTTC
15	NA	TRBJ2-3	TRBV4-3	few	CASSQDQGRTDTQYF	TGCGCCAGCAGCCAAGATCAGGGTCGGACAGATACGCAGTATTTT
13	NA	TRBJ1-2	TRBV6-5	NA	CASSWTRSHGYTF	TGTGCCAGCAGTTGGACACGGTCTCATGGCTACACCTTC
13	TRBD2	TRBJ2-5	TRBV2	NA	CASSGGAGVTQYF	TGTGCCAGCAGTGGTGGGGCGGGGGTGACCCAGTACTTC
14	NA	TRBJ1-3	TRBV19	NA	CASGQSVSGNTIYF	TGTGCCAGCGGACAGAGCGTCTCTGGAAACACCATATATTTT
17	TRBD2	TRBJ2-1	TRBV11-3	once	CASSLDPSSGGAYEQFF	TGTGCCAGCAGCTTAGATCCCTCTAGCGGGGGGGCCTATGAGCAGTTCTTC
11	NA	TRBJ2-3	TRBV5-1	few	CASSMDDTQYF	TGCGCCAGCAGCATGGACGATACGCAGTATTTT
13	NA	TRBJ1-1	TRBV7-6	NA	CASSFQKATEAFF	TGTGCCAGCAGCTTCCAGAAGGCCACTGAAGCTTTCTTT
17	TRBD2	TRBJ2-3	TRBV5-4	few	CASSGSSGLAGTDTQYF	TGTGCCAGCAGCGGATCTTCGGGACTAGCGGGGACAGATACGCAGTATTTT
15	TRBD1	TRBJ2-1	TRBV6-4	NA	CASSDRTGAIDEQFF	TGTGCCAGCAGTGACCGGACAGGGGCAATCGATGAGCAGTTCTTC
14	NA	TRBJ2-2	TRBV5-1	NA	CASCLDPNTGELFF	TGCGCCAGCTGCCTGGATCCGAACACCGGGGAGCTGTTTTTT
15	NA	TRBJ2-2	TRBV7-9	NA	CASSLGPGRTGELFF	TGTGCCAGCAGCTTAGGACCCGGGCGGACCGGGGAGCTGTTTTTT
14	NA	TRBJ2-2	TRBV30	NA	CAWSVGGETGELFF	TGTGCCTGGAGTGTCGGGGGTGAGACCGGGGAGCTGTTTTTT
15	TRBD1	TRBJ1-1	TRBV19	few	CASSIFGTENTEAFF	TGTGCCAGTAGTATATTCGGGACAGAGAACACTGAAGCTTTCTTT